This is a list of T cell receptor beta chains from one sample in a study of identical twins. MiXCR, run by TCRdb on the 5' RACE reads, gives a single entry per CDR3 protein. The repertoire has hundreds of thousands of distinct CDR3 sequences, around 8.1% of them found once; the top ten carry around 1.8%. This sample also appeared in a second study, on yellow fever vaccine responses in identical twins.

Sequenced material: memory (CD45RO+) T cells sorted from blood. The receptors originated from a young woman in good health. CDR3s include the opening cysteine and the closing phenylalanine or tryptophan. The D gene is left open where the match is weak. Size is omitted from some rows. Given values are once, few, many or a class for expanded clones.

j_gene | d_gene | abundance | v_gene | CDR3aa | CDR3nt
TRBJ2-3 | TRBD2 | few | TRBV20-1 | CSARGPLAGGLTDTQYF | TGCAGTGCTAGAGGCCCACTAGCGGGAGGCCTCACAGATACGCAGTATTTT
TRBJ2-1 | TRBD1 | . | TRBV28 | CASSSDRSSYNEQFF | TGTGCCAGCAGTTCGGACAGGAGCTCCTACAATGAGCAGTTCTTC
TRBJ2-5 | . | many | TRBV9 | CASSVTGFGETQYF | TGTGCCAGCAGCGTAACAGGGTTCGGAGAGACCCAGTACTTC
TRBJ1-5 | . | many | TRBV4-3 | CASSQDRRQPQHF | TGCGCCAGCAGCCAAGATCGCCGTCAGCCCCAGCATTTT
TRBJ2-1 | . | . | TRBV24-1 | CATSAWGTQGGEQFF | TGTGCCACCAGTGCCTGGGGGACGCAGGGAGGAGAGCAGTTCTTC
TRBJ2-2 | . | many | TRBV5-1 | CASSSDPVNTGELFF | TGCGCCAGCAGCTCGGACCCGGTAAACACCGGGGAGCTGTTTTTT
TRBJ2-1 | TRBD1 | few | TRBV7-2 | CASSWDRAGNEQFF | TGTGCCAGCAGCTGGGACAGGGCGGGGAATGAGCAGTTCTTC
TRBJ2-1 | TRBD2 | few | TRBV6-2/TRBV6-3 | CASRGLAGGNYNEQFF | TGTGCCAGCAGAGGACTAGCGGGAGGCAATTACAATGAGCAGTTCTTC
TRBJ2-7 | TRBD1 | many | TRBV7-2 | CASSLTGGGYEQYF | TGTGCCAGCAGCTTAACAGGGGGCGGGTACGAGCAGTACTTC
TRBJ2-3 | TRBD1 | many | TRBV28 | CASSGGQGGTDTQYF | TGTGCCAGCAGTGGCGGACAGGGTGGCACAGATACGCAGTATTTT
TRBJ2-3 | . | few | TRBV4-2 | CASSQSPGLADTQYF | TGTGCCAGCAGCCAATCCCCGGGACTTGCAGATACGCAGTATTTT
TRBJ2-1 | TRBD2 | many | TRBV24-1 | CATSDAGLAAYNEQFF | TGTGCCACCAGTGATGCGGGACTAGCGGCGTACAATGAGCAGTTCTTC
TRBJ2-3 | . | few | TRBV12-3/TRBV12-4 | CASSLAEGLGTQYF | TGTGCCAGCAGTTTAGCTGAGGGTTTGGGTACGCAGTATTTT
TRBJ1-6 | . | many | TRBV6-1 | CASTLDPRRTLHF | TGTGCCAGCACCCTAGACCCCCGGAGGACCCTCCACTTT
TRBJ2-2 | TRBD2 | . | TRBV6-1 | CASSPGGSSGHVSGELFF | TGTGCCAGCAGCCCTGGGGGTTCTAGCGGGCACGTTTCCGGGGAGCTGTTTTTT
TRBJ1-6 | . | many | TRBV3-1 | CASSQVPPGSSYNSPLHF | TGTGCCAGCAGCCAAGTCCCCCCGGGGAGCTCCTATAATTCACCCCTCCACTTT
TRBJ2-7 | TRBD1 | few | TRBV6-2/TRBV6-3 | CASTQGASYEQYF | TGTGCCAGCACCCAGGGGGCATCCTACGAGCAGTACTTC
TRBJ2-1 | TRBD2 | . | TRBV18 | CASSPPGLAGGRYNEQFF | TGTGCCAGCTCACCCCCGGGACTAGCGGGGGGTCGGTACAATGAGCAGTTCTTC
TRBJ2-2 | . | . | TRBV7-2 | CASSYGANTGELFF | TGTGCCAGCAGCTATGGGGCTAACACCGGGGAGCTGTTTTTT
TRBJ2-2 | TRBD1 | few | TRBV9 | CASSVEAFVQGARELFF | TGTGCCAGCAGCGTAGAAGCATTTGTACAGGGGGCCAGGGAGCTGTTTTTT
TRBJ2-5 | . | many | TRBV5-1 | CASSLWDTQETQYF | TGCGCCAGCAGCTTGTGGGACACCCAAGAGACCCAGTACTTC
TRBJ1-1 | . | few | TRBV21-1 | CASSKHWNTEAFF | TGTGCCAGCAGCAAACATTGGAACACTGAAGCTTTCTTT
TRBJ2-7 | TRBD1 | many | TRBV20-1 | CSARSGTALYEQYF | TGCAGTGCTAGATCCGGGACAGCACTCTACGAGCAGTACTTC
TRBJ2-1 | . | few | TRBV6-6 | CASSYRTDNEQFF | TGTGCCAGCAGTTACAGGACCGACAATGAGCAGTTCTTC